The sequence of this TCR beta chain was determined in a study of T cell repertoires in ileal Crohn's disease. The overall study: Operated complications were stricturing disease (approximately 61%) and penetrating disease (about 39%). Biopsies of the neoterminal ileum at postoperative colonoscopy form M6 samples. Points from the study as a whole: Compared with non-smokers, active smokers at surgery showed more clonal expansions. Mucosal expansions were suggested to be mainly CD8 T cells.

The time point was: neoterminal ileum biopsy at postoperative endoscopy, about 6 months after surgery. The data were produced by immunoSEQ multiplex PCR, yet TCRdb's version contains in-frame clones alone and is incomplete. The sample holds over 10,000 clones, more than 70% seen once. About this clone itself: No antigen is known for it.

The TCR was taken from an adult with Crohn's disease. The sequencing sample was made of ileal tissue.

The CDR3 is CASSRTSGYYEQYF. CDR3 coding DNA: TGTGCCAGTAGTCGGACTAGCGGGTACTACGAGCAGTACTTC. The chain carries TRBV19 and TRBJ2-7; 11 bases fit TRBD2. This CDR3 comprises 14 residues. Germline V gene data show CDR1 as LNHDA and CDR2 as SQIVND (reference sequence). After removal of 5 bases from V and 3 bases from J, the junction contained 3 bases not matched to a gene.